These 8 T cell receptor beta chains were sequenced from one sample in a study of shared clonotypes between healthy human individuals (dated by TCRdb to 2020 to 2021). CD8 naive samples were obtained by positive selection for CCR7 among CD45RO-negative cells, yielding a CD45RA+CCR7+ population from which TemRA cells were excluded. The library was prepared using the immunoSEQ multiplex PCR assay. TCRdb stores this immuneACCESS table with in-frame sequences only. Part of the clones is absent; in the studies checked, under half of the shortfall reflects unresolved V genes, and no reason is known for the rest. Counted in this sample were about 550,000 clones; around 95% of them appeared once. The top ten clonotypes cover 0.1% to 0.11% of the sample. Sequencing was performed on naive CD8+ T cells sorted from blood. In the paper's terms, the cell subset or site label means: CD45RA+CCR7+. These receptors were obtained from a woman between 25 and 40 years old in good health.

This chain joins TRBV7-9 and TRBJ2-1; weak D call: TRBD2 (5 bases). CDR3 length: 14 amino acids. With 1 base removed from V and 7 bases from J, the gap between germline ends came to 11 bases. Looked up from germline, CDR1 is SEHNR and CDR2 is FQNEAQ (reference sequence). The CDR3 here is CASSLEGRRNEQFF. CDR3 DNA sequence: TGTGCCAGCAGCTTAGAGGGTCGGAGGAATGAGCAGTTCTTC.

For the CDR3, the DNA is TGTGCCAGCAGTTTAATTGGGGGCGGCGCGGATACGCAGTATTTT. Translated, it gives CASSLIGGGADTQYF. The rearrangement uses TRBV28 and TRBJ2-3, with TRBD1 as a possible D gene (6 bases). The CDR3 length is 15 residues. V was shortened by 2 bases and J by 6 bases, with 15 bases between the two germline ends. Per germline, CDR1 MDHEN and CDR2 SYDVKM.

The CDR3, as DNA: TGTGCCAGCAGCCCCTGGTCTAGCGGTGGTGAGCAGTTCTTC. Translating gives CASSPWSSGGEQFF. This chain connects TRBV9 to TRBJ2-1, with 7 nucleotides matching TRBD2. J gave up 9 bases and V 4 bases, and 10 bases lay outside the gene matches. The CDR3 has 14 amino acids. Germline assignment: CDR1 SGDLS and CDR2 YYNGEE.

The V call is TRBV2, the J call TRBJ2-2, with 7 nucleotides matching TRBD1. This CDR3 spans 14 amino acids. The germline V gene encodes CDR1 SNHLY and CDR2 FYNNEI. V was clipped by 6 bases and J by 3 bases; unmatched bases: 4. The CDR3 loop is CASSRDSHTGELFF. Here the CDR3 DNA reads TGTGCCAGCAGCCGGGACAGCCACACCGGGGAGCTGTTTTTT.

The V and J genes are TRBV5-6 and TRBJ2-7; possibly TRBD2 for D (5 bases). Per germline, CDR1 SGHDT and CDR2 YYEEEE. Trimming stripped 2 bases from V and 5 bases from J, with 14 bases between. The CDR3 loop spans 14 amino acids. For the CDR3, the DNA is TGTGCCAGCAGCTTCTCTCTAGCCTCGAACGAGCAGTACTTC. Its translation is CASSFSLASNEQYF.

V and J are TRBV6-5 and TRBJ1-1; D is perhaps TRBD1 (6 bases). CDR3 length equals 13 residues. Germline CDR1 MNHEY, CDR2 SVGAGI. Trimming stripped 2 bases from V and 8 bases from J, with 12 bases between. CDR3 region: CASSYGLGQEAFF. CDR3 nucleotides: TGTGCCAGCAGTTACGGATTAGGACAGGAAGCTTTCTTT.

The chain couples TRBV28 to TRBJ2-4; a weak D match, TRBD1 (7 bases). Trimming removed 1 base from V and 3 bases from J, with 16 bases in between. The CDR3 sequence is 17 residues long. From germline, CDR1 is MDHEN and CDR2 SYDVKM. The CDR3 region has the DNA TGTGCCAGCAGTTTATTAGGAGGGGGCGCAGTCAAAAACATTCAGTACTTC. Protein sequence: CASSLLGGGAVKNIQYF.

The gene calls are TRBV7-8 and TRBJ2-7; 7 nucleotides line up with TRBD2. Germline V gene data show CDR1 as SGHVS and CDR2 as FQNEAQ. CDR3 length: 15 residues. J lost 0 bases, V lost 0 bases, and 2 bases had no gene match. The CDR3 is CASSLAAGLSYEQYF. The CDR3 DNA follows: TGTGCCAGCAGCTTAGCAGCGGGACTCTCCTACGAGCAGTACTTC.